The 28 T cell receptor beta chains below were found in one sample sequenced in a study of blood T cell repertoires in COVID-19. Sequencing used immunoSEQ multiplex PCR; TCRdb keeps in-frame clones, though not all of them. Counted here are 100,000 to 150,000 clones, approximately 90% occurring once; the ten biggest clones make up 4.3%. The specimen sequenced was peripheral blood. The source of these receptors is a man aged 60 to 75 with COVID-19, enrolled during active disease.

The chain employs TRBV19 and TRBJ2-7; D gene ambiguous. In germline, CDR1 is LNHDA, CDR2 SQIVND (reference sequence). This CDR3 is built from 16 residues. V was trimmed by 10 bases and J by 3 bases, leaving 25 bases between them. The CDR3 nucleotides read TGTGCCACCCGGTCCTACAGAGAACCTGGTGGCTACGAGCAGTACTTC. Encoded protein: CATRSYREPGGYEQYF.

The chain is built from TRBV2 and TRBJ1-5; 8 nucleotides match TRBD1. Germline CDR1 reads SNHLY; CDR2 reads FYNNEI. The CDR3 totals 15 residues. The V gene end was trimmed by 6 bases and the J gene end by 2 bases; junction bases not matched to a gene: 6. Here the CDR3 DNA reads TGTGCCAGCAGATCCAGGGGGCAAGGCAATCAGCCCCAGCATTTT. Amino acid sequence: CASRSRGQGNQPQHF.

V and J are TRBV28 and TRBJ2-5; D is perhaps TRBD1 (6 bases). The CDR3 runs to 15 residues. Trimming shortened V by 5 bases and J by 1 base, and 14 bases separated the two germline ends. Germline CDR1 reads MDHEN; CDR2 reads SYDVKM. CDR3: CASSETGTTQETQYF. For the CDR3, the DNA is TGTGCCAGCAGTGAAACCGGGACAACCCAAGAGACCCAGTACTTC.

This clone was recorded only once. The V and J genes are TRBV28 and TRBJ1-6; a possible D gene is TRBD1 (6 bases). CDR1 is MDHEN and CDR2 is SYDVKM in the germline V gene. V was clipped by 5 bases and J by 10 bases, with 15 bases between them. This CDR3 is 14 amino acids long. The CDR3 DNA sequence: TGTGCCAGCAGTGGGGGGAGGGGGAGCTCACCCCTCCACTTT. Its translation: CASSGGRGSSPLHF.

This chain joins TRBV5-4 and TRBJ1-1; D is ambiguous. V lost 3 bases to trimming and J lost 4 bases, with 19 bases between them. The CDR3 covers 16 residues. Germline CDR1 is SGHNT and CDR2 is YYREEE (reference sequence). For the CDR3, the DNA is TGTGCCAGCAGCTCAGGCGGGGTGCTGCTTGCCACTGAAGCTTTCTTT. It specifies CASSSGGVLLATEAFF.

The J gene is TRBJ2-5, the V gene TRBV27; no clear D gene. The V end lost 3 bases, the J end lost 0 bases, and 8 bases lay between the germline ends. The CDR3 has 14 residues. Germline CDR1 MNHEY, CDR2 SMNVEV (reference sequence). The CDR3 coding sequence is TGTGCCAGCAGTTTGGCCGGGTACCAAGAGACCCAGTACTTC. It yields the protein CASSLAGYQETQYF.

This chain connects TRBV7-9 to TRBJ1-5; 9 nucleotides align to TRBD1. CDR3 length: 15 amino acids. Per germline, CDR1 SEHNR and CDR2 FQNEAQ (reference sequence). Losses at the gene ends were 5 bases for V and 7 bases for J; bases not matched to a gene: 9. CDR3 amino acids: CASSPAGQGGQPQHF. CDR3 coding DNA: TGTGCCAGCAGCCCCGCGGGACAGGGAGGGCAGCCCCAGCATTTT.

The rearrangement uses TRBV29-1 and TRBJ1-1; 7 nucleotides match TRBD1. Unmatched junction bases numbered 5, after V lost 7 bases and J lost 0 bases. From germline, CDR1 is SQVTM and CDR2 ANQGSEA. CDR3 size: 13 residues. The CDR3 spells CSARQGLNTEAFF. The CDR3 nucleotides are TGCAGCGCCAGACAGGGCCTGAACACTGAAGCTTTCTTT.

This clone was detected once. The chain is built from TRBV12-5 and TRBJ1-1, with TRBD1 as a possible D gene (6 bases). This CDR3 contains 17 residues. CDR1 LGHNT and CDR2 FRNRAP come from the germline V gene. The germline V and J ends were trimmed by 3 bases and 0 bases, with 17 bases remaining between them. CDR3 loop: CASGFPSAGTMNTEAFF. The CDR3 DNA sequence: TGTGCTAGTGGTTTTCCATCCGCCGGGACAATGAACACTGAAGCTTTCTTT.

The chain carries TRBV2 and TRBJ1-5; D is undetermined. This CDR3 comprises 14 residues. Germline V gene lookup returns CDR1 SNHLY and CDR2 FYNNEI. V was trimmed by 4 bases and J by 5 bases, leaving 12 bases between them. The CDR3 sequence is CASSVGWRDQPQHF. The CDR3 DNA reads as TGTGCCAGCAGTGTGGGGTGGAGGGATCAGCCCCAGCATTTT.

The chain links TRBV27 to TRBJ1-5; D is unclear. The germline CDR1 and CDR2 sequences are MNHEY and SMNVEV (reference sequence). The CDR3 runs 14 residues. Between the trimmed V and J ends, which lost 7 bases and 5 bases, there was a span of 15 bases. The CDR3 DNA is TGTGCCAGCACCCCGCGGGGATTCGATCAGCCCCAGCATTTT. Translation gives CASTPRGFDQPQHF.

The V call is TRBV28, the J call TRBJ2-3; 7 positions match TRBD2. CDR1 MDHEN and CDR2 SYDVKM come from the germline V gene. CDR3 size: 16 residues. The junction had 5 bases not matched to a gene; V was cut back by 2 bases and J by 0 bases. DNA for the CDR3: TGTGCCAGCAGTTTAGAGCGGGGCTTTAGCACAGATACGCAGTATTTT. As protein: CASSLERGFSTDTQYF.

The CDR3, as DNA: TGCAGTGCTAGTGGCCAGGGGGGCACCGGGGAGCTGTTTTTT. It translates to CSASGQGGTGELFF. The chain has TRBV20-1 and TRBJ2-2; a possible D gene is TRBD1 (7 bases). V lost 3 bases, J lost 4 bases, and 12 bases lay in between. Germline assignment: CDR1 DFQATT and CDR2 SNEGSKA (reference sequence). This CDR3 has 14 residues.

The genes are TRBV4-1 and TRBJ1-5, with 7 positions matching TRBD1. V dropped 2 bases and J dropped 4; count of bases not matched to a gene: 8. The germline V gene encodes CDR1 MGHRA and CDR2 YSYEKL. This CDR3 is built from 16 residues. CDR3 amino acids: CASSQSPVQGNQPQHF. The DNA of the CDR3 is TGCGCCAGCAGCCAAAGTCCCGTACAGGGGAATCAGCCCCAGCATTTT.

This chain uses TRBV5-4 with TRBJ2-7; 8 nucleotides line up with TRBD1. Germline V gene sequence: CDR1 SGHNT, CDR2 YYREEE (reference sequence). The CDR3 contains 14 residues. V was pared by 2 bases and J by 2 bases, with 3 bases of the junction left unmatched. CDR3 bases: TGTGCCAGCAGCTTAACAGGGGGAGCCTACGAGCAGTACTTC. This codes for CASSLTGGAYEQYF.

The chain carries TRBV12-3 or TRBV12-4 and TRBJ1-6; D is perhaps TRBD1 (5 bases). V gave up 5 bases and J gave up 9 bases, with 11 bases separating them. The CDR3 contains 13 residues. The DNA of the CDR3 is TGTGCCAGCAGTGGCAGGGTCGGTTCACCCCTCCACTTT. Amino acids: CASSGRVGSPLHF.

This chain links TRBV7-9 with TRBJ1-1; D gene unclear. V was clipped by 2 bases and J by 2 bases, with 9 bases between them. In germline, CDR1 is SEHNR, CDR2 FQNEAQ (reference sequence). The CDR3 runs to 14 residues. The CDR3 DNA is TGTGCCAGCAGCTTATTGGGGAGTAACACTGAAGCTTTCTTT. This translates into CASSLLGSNTEAFF.

This clone was counted once. The V and J genes are TRBV5-6 and TRBJ1-3; 8 bases are shared with TRBD1. This CDR3 region has 16 residues. CDR1 and CDR2 (germline): SGHDT, YYEEEE. The J segment lost 3 bases and the V segment lost 2 bases, leaving 7 bases of the junction unmatched. CDR3 region: CASSFQARGLGNTIYF. DNA of the CDR3: TGTGCCAGCAGCTTTCAGGCCAGGGGGCTTGGAAACACCATATATTTT.

The V gene is TRBV6-2 or TRBV6-3, the J gene TRBJ2-2; 10 positions agree with TRBD1. V lost 5 bases to trimming and J lost 5 bases; unmatched junction nucleotides: 14. CDR1 and CDR2 (germline): MNHEY, SVGEGT. The CDR3 length is 18 residues. CDR3 amino acids: CASSHRQGAVLGTGELFF. CDR3 nucleotides: TGTGCCAGCAGTCATCGACAGGGGGCGGTTCTAGGTACCGGGGAGCTGTTTTTT.

The chain's CDR3 is CASSSDGTGPEETQYF. DNA for the CDR3: TGCGCCAGCAGCTCGGATGGGACAGGGCCTGAGGAGACCCAGTACTTC. The chain uses TRBV5-1 and TRBJ2-5; TRBD1 matches 9 bases. The ends lost 3 bases at V and 5 bases at J; junction bases unmatched: 11. There are 16 residues in the CDR3. CDR1 and CDR2 from the germline V gene are SGHRS and YFSETQ. Full variable domain (remainder filled in from reference TRBV5-1 and TRBJ2-5): KAGVTQTPRYLIKTRGQQVTLSCSPISGHRSVSWYQQTPGQGLQFLFEYFSETQRNKGNFPGRFSGRQFSNSRSEMNVSTLELGDSALYLCASSSDGTGPEETQYFGPGTRLLVL.

J is TRBJ1-6 and V is TRBV2, with a possible D match to TRBD1 (6 bases). CDR3 size: 17 residues. The germline V and J ends were trimmed by 6 bases and 7 bases, with 22 bases remaining between them. CDR1 and CDR2 from the germline V gene are SNHLY and FYNNEI. DNA for the CDR3: TGTGCCAGCAGCGGCGGACAGAAGGATGACGAGAATTCACCCCTCCACTTT. Translating gives CASSGGQKDDENSPLHF.

The chain carries TRBV7-2 and TRBJ2-7; 12 nucleotides line up with TRBD2. J was trimmed by 0 bases and V by 5 bases; bases with no gene match: 8. This CDR3 contains 17 residues. CDR1 SGHTA and CDR2 FQGNSA come from the germline V gene. The CDR3 sequence is CASSVRLAGASSYEQYF. The CDR3 DNA reads as TGTGCCAGCAGCGTCAGACTAGCGGGGGCTTCCTCCTACGAGCAGTACTTC. Full variable domain (remainder filled in from reference TRBV7-2 and TRBJ2-7): GAGVSQSPSNKVTEKGKDVELRCDPISGHTALYWYRQSLGQGLEFLIYFQGNSAPDKSGLPSDRFSAERTGGSVSTLTIQRTQQEDSAVYLCASSVRLAGASSYEQYFGPGTRLTVT.

The V and J genes are TRBV7-9 and TRBJ2-7; TRBD2 might be the D (5 bases). This CDR3 spans 14 amino acids. Germline V gene sequence: CDR1 SEHNR, CDR2 FQNEAQ (reference sequence). Trimming took 3 bases from V and 3 from J, leaving 12 bases between them. As DNA, the CDR3 is TGTGCCAGCAGCTTTTCTGGGAGTAACTACGAGCAGTACTTC. Its protein product is CASSFSGSNYEQYF.

This clone showed up just once. The J gene is TRBJ1-5, the V gene TRBV6-1; 8 bases map to TRBD1. The ends lost 4 bases at V and 0 bases at J; junction bases unmatched: 17. The CDR3 is made up of 20 amino acids. Per germline, CDR1 MNHNS and CDR2 SASEGT. The DNA of the CDR3 is TGTGCCAGCAGTGCGCAAGAAAGACAGGGGTGGATTGCTAGCAATCAGCCCCAGCATTTT. This translates into CASSAQERQGWIASNQPQHF.

This clone was recorded a few times. The V and J genes are TRBV6-5 and TRBJ1-1, with TRBD1 as a possible D gene (6 bases). V was trimmed by 0 bases and J by 5 bases, leaving 13 bases between them. In germline, CDR1 is MNHEY, CDR2 SVGAGI. The CDR3 sequence is 15 residues long. The CDR3 sequence is CASSYSQGFETEAFF. In DNA, the CDR3 is TGTGCCAGCAGTTACTCACAGGGTTTTGAAACTGAAGCTTTCTTT.

The chain combines TRBV4-1 with TRBJ1-4; no clear D gene. Germline CDR1 MGHRA, CDR2 YSYEKL. The length of the CDR3 is 15 residues. The germline V and J ends were trimmed by 0 bases and 4 bases, with 9 bases remaining between them. The CDR3 here is CASSQEQPFNEKLFF. DNA for the CDR3: TGCGCCAGCAGCCAAGAACAGCCCTTTAATGAAAAACTGTTTTTT.

The chain uses TRBV27 and TRBJ1-5, with D possibly being TRBD1 (6 bases). V lost 5 bases to trimming and J lost 0 bases, with 11 bases between them. This CDR3 has 15 amino acids. CDR1 and CDR2 from the germline V gene are MNHEY and SMNVEV (reference sequence). The CDR3 is CASSVQGNSNQPQHF. The CDR3 nucleotides read TGTGCCAGCAGTGTACAGGGTAATAGCAATCAGCCCCAGCATTTT.

This chain links TRBV6-5 with TRBJ2-5; 9 positions agree with TRBD1. Germline values: CDR1 MNHEY, CDR2 SVGAGI. The CDR3 extends over 15 amino acids. V trimming: 5 bases; J trimming: 1 base; junction bases outside the gene matches: 5. CDR3 bases: TGTGCCAGCAGTACAACGGGACAGGGCCAAGAGACCCAGTACTTC. This gives the protein CASSTTGQGQETQYF.